One sample yielded the 8 T cell receptor beta chains listed below, sequenced in a study of T cell responses to AZD1222 COVID-19 vaccine. Repertoires were generated with immunoSEQ multiplex PCR, while TCRdb's copy carries only in-frame clones and drops some. The sample contains some 110,000 clones, about 90% of which appear only once. Sample: peripheral blood, taken on day 0 of AZD1222 vaccination. The receptors stem from an adult in good health.

In its sample, this clone was seen once. V usage is TRBV6-5 and J usage is TRBJ2-7; TRBD1 aligns across 7 bases. This CDR3 has 15 residues. V shed 6 bases, J shed 1 base, and the junction held 9 bases outside the gene matches. Germline CDR1 MNHEY, CDR2 SVGAGI. CDR3 nucleotide sequence: TGTGCCAGCAGCCGAGGGACAGCAACTTCCTACGAGCAGTACTTC. It codes for CASSRGTATSYEQYF.

The rearrangement links TRBV9 to TRBJ2-1, with D hard to call. The CDR3 totals 13 residues. V shed 0 bases and J shed 10 bases, with 11 bases lying between them. CDR1 is SGDLS and CDR2 is YYNGEE in the germline V gene. The CDR3 reads CASSVVEYREQFF. The CDR3 DNA follows: TGTGCCAGCAGCGTAGTGGAGTATCGGGAGCAGTTCTTC. Combining the CDR3 with reference TRBV9 and TRBJ2-1 gives the whole variable domain DSGVTQTPKHLITATGQRVTLRCSPRSGDLSVYWYQQSLDQGLQFLIQYYNGEERAKGNILERFSAQQFPDLHSELNLSSLELGDSALYFCASSVVEYREQFFGPGTRLTVL.

The chain carries TRBV21-1 and TRBJ2-5; the D call TRBD1 from the table was never checked on the DNA. TRBV21-1 is assigned pseudogene status. The CDR3 has 20 amino acids. The CDR3 DNA follows: TGTGCCAGCAGCAAAGGGAGAGGACAGGGAACTATACCTGATCAAGAGACCCAGTACTTC. This codes for CASSKGRGQGTIPDQETQYF.

The chain's CDR3 is CASSPWGSGNTIYF. CDR3 bases: TGTGCCAGCAGTCCCTGGGGCTCTGGAAACACCATATATTTT. This chain connects TRBV6-5 to TRBJ1-3; D call uncertain. Germline CDR1 reads MNHEY; CDR2 reads SVGAGI. The V gene lost 5 bases and the J gene lost 0 bases, with 8 bases spanning the gap. The CDR3 runs 14 residues.

CDR3 coding DNA: TGTGCCAGCTCGATGGGAACTGAAGCTTTCTTT. Translating it yields CASSMGTEAFF. The V and J genes are TRBV12-3 or TRBV12-4 and TRBJ1-1; D remains unclear. This CDR3 spans 11 amino acids. The germline V and J ends were trimmed by 8 bases and 5 bases, with 9 bases remaining between them.

Many counts were recorded for this clone. This sequence joins TRBV6-2 or TRBV6-3 and TRBJ2-5; D is ambiguous. V gave up 2 bases and J gave up 2 bases, with 6 bases separating them. CDR1 is MNHEY, CDR2 SVGEGT, per germline. This CDR3 contains 13 residues. Here the CDR3 DNA reads TGTGCCAGCAGTTACAGGGAACAAGAGACCCAGTACTTC. Its protein product is CASSYREQETQYF.

The chain is built from TRBV7-9 and TRBJ1-6; D perhaps matches TRBD1 (5 bases). CDR3 length: 14 residues. V shed 5 bases and J shed 7 bases, with 12 bases lying between them. Germline CDR1 SEHNR, CDR2 FQNEAQ (reference sequence). DNA for the CDR3: TGTGCCAGCAGCCCAGGAGGGACGAATTCACCCCTCCACTTT. Amino acids: CASSPGGTNSPLHF.

This chain uses TRBV3-1 (or the pseudogene TRBV3-2) with TRBJ2-1; 11 bases line up with TRBD2. The CDR3 runs 17 residues. With 3 bases clipped from V and 2 bases from J, the junction kept 6 bases outside the gene matches. The V gene's germline CDR1 is LGHDT and CDR2 YNNKEL (reference sequence). The CDR3 bases are TGTGCCAGCAGCCAGGGAACTAGCGGGGGCACCTACAATGAGCAGTTCTTC. Translated, it gives CASSQGTSGGTYNEQFF.